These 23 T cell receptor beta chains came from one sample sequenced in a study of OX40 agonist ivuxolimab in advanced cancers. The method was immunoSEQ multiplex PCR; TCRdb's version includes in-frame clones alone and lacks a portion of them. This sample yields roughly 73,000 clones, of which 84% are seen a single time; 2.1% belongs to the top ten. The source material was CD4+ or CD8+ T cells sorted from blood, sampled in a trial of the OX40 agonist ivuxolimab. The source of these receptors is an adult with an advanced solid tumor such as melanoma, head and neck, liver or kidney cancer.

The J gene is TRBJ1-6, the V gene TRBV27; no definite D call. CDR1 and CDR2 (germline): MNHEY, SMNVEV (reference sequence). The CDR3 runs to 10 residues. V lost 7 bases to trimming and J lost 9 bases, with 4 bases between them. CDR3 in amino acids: CASKTSPLHF. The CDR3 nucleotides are TGTGCCAGCAAGACTTCACCCCTCCACTTT.

The CDR3 region has the DNA TGTGCCAGCAAAGCGGGTTCCCCTAATGAAAAACTGTTTTTT. This sequence encodes CASKAGSPNEKLFF. This chain joins TRBV6-1 and TRBJ1-4; D unresolved. Trimming left V 7 bases short and J 3 bases short, with 12 bases between. The CDR3 runs to 14 residues. Germline lookup yields CDR1 MNHNS and CDR2 SASEGT.

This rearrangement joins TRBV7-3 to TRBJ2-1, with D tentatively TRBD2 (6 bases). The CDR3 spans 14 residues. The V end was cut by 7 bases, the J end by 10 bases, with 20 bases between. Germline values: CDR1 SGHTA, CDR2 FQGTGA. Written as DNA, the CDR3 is TGTGCCAGCAAGGGTAGCGGTGCAGCGGCGGAGCAGTTCTTC. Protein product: CASKGSGAAAEQFF.

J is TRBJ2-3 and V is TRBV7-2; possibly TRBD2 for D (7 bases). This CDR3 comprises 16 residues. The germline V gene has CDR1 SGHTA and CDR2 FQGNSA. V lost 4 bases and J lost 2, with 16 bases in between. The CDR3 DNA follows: TGTGCCAGCAGCTCCCAAGGGGGGGGATACACAGATACGCAGTATTTT. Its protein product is CASSSQGGGYTDTQYF.

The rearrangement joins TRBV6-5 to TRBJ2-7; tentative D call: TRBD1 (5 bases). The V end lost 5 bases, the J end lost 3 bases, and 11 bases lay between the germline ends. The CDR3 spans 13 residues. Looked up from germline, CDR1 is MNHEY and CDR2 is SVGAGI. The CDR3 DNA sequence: TGTGCCAGCAGTAAACAGGTGAACTACGAGCAGTACTTC. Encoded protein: CASSKQVNYEQYF.

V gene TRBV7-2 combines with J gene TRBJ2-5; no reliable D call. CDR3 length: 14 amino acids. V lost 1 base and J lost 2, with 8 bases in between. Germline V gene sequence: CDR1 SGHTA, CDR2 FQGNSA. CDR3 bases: TGTGCCAGCAGCTTAGATCGGAAGCAAGAGACCCAGTACTTC. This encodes CASSLDRKQETQYF.

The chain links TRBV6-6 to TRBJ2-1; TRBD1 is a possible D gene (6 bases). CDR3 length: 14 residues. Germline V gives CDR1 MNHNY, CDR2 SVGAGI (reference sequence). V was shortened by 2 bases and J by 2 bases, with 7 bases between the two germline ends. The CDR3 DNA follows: TGTGCCAGCAGTTACACAGGGACCTACAATGAGCAGTTCTTC. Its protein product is CASSYTGTYNEQFF.

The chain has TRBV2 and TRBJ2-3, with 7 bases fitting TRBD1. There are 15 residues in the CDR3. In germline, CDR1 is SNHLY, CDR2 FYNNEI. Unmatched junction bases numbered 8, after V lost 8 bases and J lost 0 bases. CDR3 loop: CASGGQSTSTDTQYF. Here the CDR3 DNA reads TGTGCCAGCGGGGGACAGTCGACTAGCACAGATACGCAGTATTTT.

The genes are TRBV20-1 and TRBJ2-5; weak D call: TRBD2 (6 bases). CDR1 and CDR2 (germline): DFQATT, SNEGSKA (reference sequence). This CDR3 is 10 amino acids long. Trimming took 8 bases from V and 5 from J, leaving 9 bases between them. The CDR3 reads CSTREETQYF. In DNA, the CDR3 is TGCAGTACCCGGGAGGAGACCCAGTACTTC.

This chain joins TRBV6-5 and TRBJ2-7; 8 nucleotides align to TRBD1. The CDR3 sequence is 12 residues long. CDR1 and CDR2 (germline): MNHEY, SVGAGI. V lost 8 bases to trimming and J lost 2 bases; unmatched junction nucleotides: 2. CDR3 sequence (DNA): TGTGCCAGCGAACAGGGGGCCTACGAGCAGTACTTC. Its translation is CASEQGAYEQYF.

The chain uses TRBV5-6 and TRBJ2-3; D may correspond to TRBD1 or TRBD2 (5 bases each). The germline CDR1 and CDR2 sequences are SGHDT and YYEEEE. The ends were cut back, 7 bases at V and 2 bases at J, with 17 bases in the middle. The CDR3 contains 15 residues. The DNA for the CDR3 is TGTGCCAGCCAGGGTGGGGGACCAAACACAGATACGCAGTATTTT. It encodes CASQGGGPNTDTQYF.

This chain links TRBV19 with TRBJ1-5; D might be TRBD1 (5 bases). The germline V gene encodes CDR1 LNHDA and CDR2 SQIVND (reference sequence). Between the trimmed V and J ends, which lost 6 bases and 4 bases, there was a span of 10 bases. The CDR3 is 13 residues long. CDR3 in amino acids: CASSLTENQPQHF. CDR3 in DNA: TGTGCCAGTAGCCTGACAGAGAATCAGCCCCAGCATTTT.

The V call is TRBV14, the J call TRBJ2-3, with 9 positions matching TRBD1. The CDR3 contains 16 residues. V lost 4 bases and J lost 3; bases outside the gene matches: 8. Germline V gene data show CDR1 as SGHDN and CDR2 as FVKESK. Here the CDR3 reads CASSRLGTGITDTQYF. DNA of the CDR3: TGTGCCAGCAGCCGCCTTGGGACAGGGATAACAGATACGCAGTATTTT.

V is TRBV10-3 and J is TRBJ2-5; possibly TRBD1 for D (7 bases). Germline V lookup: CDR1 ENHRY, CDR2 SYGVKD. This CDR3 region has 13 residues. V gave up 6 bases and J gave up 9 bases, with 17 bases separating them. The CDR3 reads CAISTADREAQYF. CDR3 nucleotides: TGTGCCATCAGCACCGCAGACAGGGAGGCCCAGTACTTC.

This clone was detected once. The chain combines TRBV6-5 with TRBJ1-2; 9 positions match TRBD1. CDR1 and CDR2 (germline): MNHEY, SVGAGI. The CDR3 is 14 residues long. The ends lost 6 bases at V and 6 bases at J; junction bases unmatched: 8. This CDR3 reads CASRPGQGIHGYTF. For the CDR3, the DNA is TGTGCCAGCAGACCGGGACAGGGAATCCATGGCTACACCTTC.

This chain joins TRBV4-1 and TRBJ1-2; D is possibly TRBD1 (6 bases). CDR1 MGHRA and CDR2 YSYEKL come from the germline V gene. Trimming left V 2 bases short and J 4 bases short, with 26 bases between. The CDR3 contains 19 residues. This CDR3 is CASSQPSGDKGKVLYGYTF. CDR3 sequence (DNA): TGCGCCAGCAGCCAACCCTCCGGGGACAAGGGAAAGGTCCTCTATGGCTACACCTTC.

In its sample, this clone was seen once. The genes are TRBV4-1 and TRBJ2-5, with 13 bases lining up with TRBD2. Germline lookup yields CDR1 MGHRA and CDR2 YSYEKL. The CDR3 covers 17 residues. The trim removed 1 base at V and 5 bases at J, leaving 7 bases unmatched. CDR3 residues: CASSQGTSGGAWETQYF. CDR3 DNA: TGCGCCAGCAGCCAAGGAACTAGCGGGGGGGCCTGGGAGACCCAGTACTTC.

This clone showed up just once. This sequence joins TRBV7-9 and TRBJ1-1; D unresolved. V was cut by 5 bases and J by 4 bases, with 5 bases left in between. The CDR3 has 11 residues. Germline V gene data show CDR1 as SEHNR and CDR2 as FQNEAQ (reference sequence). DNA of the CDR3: TGTGCCAGCAGCAAACTCACTGAAGCTTTCTTT. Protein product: CASSKLTEAFF.

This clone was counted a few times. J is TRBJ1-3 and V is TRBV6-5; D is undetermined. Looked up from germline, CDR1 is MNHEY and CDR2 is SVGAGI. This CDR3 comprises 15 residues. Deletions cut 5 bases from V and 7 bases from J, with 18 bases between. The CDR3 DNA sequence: TGTGCCAGCAGTCAAAATGGGATGCGCCTCAACACCATATATTTT. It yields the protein CASSQNGMRLNTIYF.

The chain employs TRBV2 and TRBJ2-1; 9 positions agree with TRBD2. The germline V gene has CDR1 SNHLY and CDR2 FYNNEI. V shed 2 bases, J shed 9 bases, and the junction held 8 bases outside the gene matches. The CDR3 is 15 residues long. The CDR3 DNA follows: TGTGCCAGCAGTGAATTGGCGGGAGGGTTAAGTGAGCAGTTCTTC. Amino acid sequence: CASSELAGGLSEQFF. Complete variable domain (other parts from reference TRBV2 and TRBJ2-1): EPEVTQTPSHQVTQMGQEVILRCVPISNHLYFYWYRQILGQKVEFLVSFYNNEISEKSEIFDDQFSVERPDGSNFTLKIRSTKLEDSAMYFCASSELAGGLSEQFFGPGTRLTVL.

CDR3 amino acids: CASSATGNYGYTF. The CDR3 region has the DNA TGTGCCAGCAGCGCGACAGGGAACTATGGCTACACCTTC. The chain is built from TRBV7-2 and TRBJ1-2; 7 bases align to TRBD1. Germline assignment: CDR1 SGHTA and CDR2 FQGNSA. V dropped 5 bases and J dropped 2; count of bases not matched to a gene: 2. This CDR3 spans 13 amino acids.

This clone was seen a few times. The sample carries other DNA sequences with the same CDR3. The CDR3 protein is CASSLATGEAYEQYF. In DNA, the CDR3 is TGCGCCAGCAGCTTGGCCACAGGGGAGGCCTACGAGCAGTACTTC. The chain links TRBV5-1 to TRBJ2-7, with D maybe TRBD1 (7 bases). This CDR3 comprises 15 residues. V was pared by 0 bases and J by 2 bases, with 12 bases between. Germline CDR1 reads SGHRS; CDR2 reads YFSETQ.

The CDR3 bases are TGCACCAGCAGCCAAGATTCAACGTTCCCGGGACAGGGATACTACGAGCAGTACTTC. The encoded protein is CTSSQDSTFPGQGYYEQYF. V and J are TRBV1 and TRBJ2-7; the DNA was not compared with TRBD1, the D call given in the table. TRBV1 counts as a pseudogene. This CDR3 is built from 19 residues.